This T cell receptor (beta chain) was retrieved from a study of CD8 T cells in Susac syndrome. V gave up 6 bases and J gave up 4 bases, with 17 bases separating them. This CDR3 has 15 amino acids. Germline assignment: CDR1 SNHLY and CDR2 FYNNEI. CD8+ and CD4+ T cells circulating in blood were sequenced for TCR beta. Healthy donors served as age- and sex-matched controls. Isolation of CD8+ and CD4+ T cells was performed negatively, whereas enrichment of TEMRA cells was done by FACS. Reverse transcription of about 0.5 to 1 ug RNA was carried out with random hexamers. Amplification of TCR beta CDR3 spanned 54 Vbeta and 13 Jbeta via immunoSEQ multiplex PCR. TCRdb independently ran MiXCR on the immunoSEQ multiplex PCR reads; one entry per CDR3 protein. This sample has roughly 120,000 distinct CDR3 sequences; around 94% occur once, and the top ten carry more than 0.075%.

The chain uses TRBV2 and TRBJ2-3, with D unresolved. The receptor was derived from a human donor in good health. The sequenced sample consisted of CD4+ T cells from PBMCs. As DNA, the CDR3 is TGTGCCAGCAGGGTTCAAGGGCCGGTGCCAGATACGCAGTATTTT. Amino acid sequence: CASRVQGPVPDTQYF.